A single sample is the source of the 23 T cell receptor beta chains below, sequenced in a study of T cell repertoires in cytomegalovirus infection. TCRdb reprocessed the reads with MiXCR, giving one entry per CDR3 protein. The top ten hold just over 90% of the sample, which has roughly 78,000 distinct CDR3 sequences, around 37% seen once. Their antigens remain unidentified. Here the sequenced sample was CD8+ T cells from cultured PBMCs, taken from culture after CMV antigen stimulation. The receptor set was obtained from a human donor in good health (CMV status not recorded). Some clones in this sample may be carry-over from other donors' samples.

The chain joins TRBV12-3 or TRBV12-4 to TRBJ2-3; D gene uncertain. CDR3 length: 15 residues. Trimming removed 3 bases from V and 2 bases from J, with 12 bases in between. The CDR3, as DNA: TGTGCCAGCAGTTTCTCTCCAATCACCACAGATACGCAGTATTTT. Its translation is CASSFSPITTDTQYF.

This clonotype appeared many times. This sequence joins TRBV7-6 and TRBJ2-3; maybe TRBD1 (6 bases). CDR1 is SGHVS and CDR2 is FNYEAQ in the germline V gene. The V end lost 1 base, the J end lost 3 bases, and 11 bases lay between the germline ends. There are 15 residues in the CDR3. CDR3 loop: CASSLGTVKTDTQYF. The CDR3 coding sequence is TGTGCCAGCAGCTTAGGGACAGTAAAAACAGATACGCAGTATTTT.

The chain has TRBV9 and TRBJ1-6; possibly TRBD1 for D (5 bases). Germline V CDR1 and CDR2: SGDLS, YYNGEE. CDR3 length: 14 amino acids. V lost 5 bases, J lost 10 bases, and 16 bases lay in between. The CDR3 DNA is TGTGCCAGCAGTGCCGGGACCCCGGGGTCACCCCTCCACTTT. This gives the protein CASSAGTPGSPLHF.

The rearrangement uses TRBV4-1 and TRBJ2-7; 10 positions match TRBD2. This CDR3 comprises 15 residues. Germline-derived CDR1 and CDR2 are MGHRA and YSYEKL. After removal of 0 bases from V and 3 bases from J, the junction contained 2 bases not matched to a gene. The DNA of the CDR3 is TGCGCCAGCAGCCAAGATAGCGGGGGGTACTACGAGCAGTACTTC. Translation gives CASSQDSGGYYEQYF.

This sequence joins TRBV5-8 and TRBJ1-5, with a possible D match to TRBD1 (5 bases). In germline, CDR1 is SGHTS, CDR2 YDEGEE. With 1 base removed from V and 0 bases from J, the gap between germline ends came to 8 bases. CDR3 length equals 15 residues. The CDR3 DNA is TGTGCCAGCAGCTTGAGCAGGGATAGCAATCAGCCCCAGCATTTT. Translation: CASSLSRDSNQPQHF.

The CDR3 bases are TGTGCCAGCAGTTTAGAGAGGGACAGGGGTTACGAGCAGTACTTC. As protein: CASSLERDRGYEQYF. The chain is built from TRBV12-3 or TRBV12-4 and TRBJ2-7, with 10 positions matching TRBD1. The CDR3 totals 15 residues. The V and J ends lost 1 base and 4 bases, in that order; junction bases with no gene match: 4.

The V and J genes are TRBV19 and TRBJ2-2; TRBD1 matches 9 bases. Germline lookup yields CDR1 LNHDA and CDR2 SQIVND (reference sequence). This CDR3 comprises 18 residues. V was pared by 5 bases and J by 3 bases, with 13 bases of the junction left unmatched. The CDR3 nucleotides are TGTGCCAGTAGTTTGAACACTAACAGGGGGCCGGACACCGGGGAGCTGTTTTTT. It encodes CASSLNTNRGPDTGELFF.

This chain connects TRBV3-1 to TRBJ1-5, with 8 positions matching TRBD1. CDR3 size: 14 residues. The ends lost 3 bases at V and 8 bases at J; junction bases unmatched: 6. Looked up from germline, CDR1 is LGHDT and CDR2 is YNNKEL (reference sequence). The CDR3 here is CASSHSDRDEPQHF. CDR3 nucleotide sequence: TGTGCCAGCAGCCACTCGGACAGGGATGAGCCCCAGCATTTT.

The rearrangement uses TRBV7-9 and TRBJ2-7, with D perhaps assigned TRBD1 or TRBD2 (6 bases each). Deletions cut 1 base from V and 3 bases from J, with 13 bases between. Germline CDR1 and CDR2: SEHNR and FQNEAQ (reference sequence). The CDR3 has 15 residues. DNA for the CDR3: TGTGCCAGCAGCTTAGGTTGGGGGGCAGGCTACGAGCAGTACTTC. It yields the protein CASSLGWGAGYEQYF.

Ten or more counts support this clonotype. The chain links TRBV7-9 to TRBJ2-7; D not certain. Germline-derived CDR1 and CDR2 are SEHNR and FQNEAQ (reference sequence). The CDR3 has 11 residues. V was clipped by 6 bases and J by 3 bases, with 6 bases between them. The CDR3 is CASSNSYEQYF. The CDR3 region has the DNA TGTGCCAGCAGTAACAGCTACGAGCAGTACTTC.

The chain links TRBV20-1 to TRBJ1-5; TRBD1 is a possible D gene (5 bases). The CDR3 length is 14 residues. V was clipped by 1 base and J by 7 bases, with 14 bases between them. Germline assignment: CDR1 DFQATT and CDR2 SNEGSKA (reference sequence). Here the CDR3 DNA reads TGCAGTGCTAGAGGGGGAGGGGTTAGCCAGCCCCAGCATTTT. Encoded protein: CSARGGGVSQPQHF.

This clonotype was seen a few times. This rearrangement joins TRBV24-1 to TRBJ2-2; D could derive from TRBD1 or TRBD2 (5 bases each). The V gene lost 9 bases and the J gene lost 3 bases, with 13 bases spanning the gap. The CDR3 consists of 14 residues. Germline assignment: CDR1 KGHDR and CDR2 SFDVKD. CDR3: CATRGPSDTGELFF. The CDR3, as DNA: TGTGCCACCCGGGGACCTTCGGACACCGGGGAGCTGTTTTTT.

The sample holds a few counts of this clonotype. V gene TRBV7-2 combines with J gene TRBJ2-1, with 8 bases matching TRBD2. Germline V lookup: CDR1 SGHTA, CDR2 FQGNSA. Trimming cost V 4 bases and J 3 bases; bases outside gene matches: 14. The CDR3 length is 18 residues. The CDR3 nucleotides read TGTGCCAGCAGCTCTACCCTCTCCGGGCGGGGGGACTACAATGAGCAGTTCTTC. Protein: CASSSTLSGRGDYNEQFF.

CDR3 sequence: CASQQGDSNQPQHF. The CDR3 DNA follows: TGTGCCAGCCAACAGGGAGACAGCAATCAGCCCCAGCATTTT. The chain joins TRBV6-2 or TRBV6-3 to TRBJ1-5; D might be TRBD1 (6 bases). V was trimmed by 8 bases and J by 1 base, leaving 12 bases between them. Germline V gene data show CDR1 as MNHEY and CDR2 as SVGEGT. There are 14 residues in the CDR3.

V gene TRBV4-2 combines with J gene TRBJ2-1; D gene unclear. The V end lost 1 base, the J end lost 7 bases, and 17 bases lay between the germline ends. The CDR3 sequence is 16 residues long. Germline-derived CDR1 and CDR2 are LGHNA and YNFKEQ. CDR3 in amino acids: CASSQVLTDLGNEQFF. DNA of the CDR3: TGTGCCAGCAGCCAAGTCCTGACCGATTTGGGGAATGAGCAGTTCTTC.

This rearrangement joins TRBV20-1 to TRBJ2-6, with D uncertain. The length of the CDR3 is 20 residues. Trimming removed 0 bases at V and 2 bases at J, with 23 bases between. CDR1 and CDR2 from the germline V gene are DFQATT and SNEGSKA (reference sequence). The CDR3 region is CSARDLKAPHTDTGANVLTF. CDR3 DNA sequence: TGCAGTGCTAGAGATCTGAAGGCTCCTCATACGGATACTGGGGCCAACGTCCTGACTTTC.

The V call is TRBV7-9, the J call TRBJ2-3, with 12 positions matching TRBD2. V lost 1 base, J lost 8 bases, and 10 bases stayed unmatched. The CDR3 is 17 residues long. Germline lookup yields CDR1 SEHNR and CDR2 FQNEAQ (reference sequence). In nucleotides, the CDR3 is TGTGCCAGCAGCTTAGACCTAGCGGGGGGGCCTGATCCTACGCAGTATTTT. It codes for CASSLDLAGGPDPTQYF.

This chain uses TRBV28 with TRBJ2-7; 8 bases are a match to TRBD1. The CDR3 has 13 residues. Germline lookup yields CDR1 MDHEN and CDR2 SYDVKM. Germline trimming cut 6 bases from V and 2 bases from J; bases unmatched to any gene: 3. This CDR3 reads CASSDRGPYEQYF. The CDR3 DNA reads as TGTGCCAGCAGCGACAGGGGACCCTACGAGCAGTACTTC.

CDR3 in amino acids: CASSQEGPGKLTF. CDR3 nucleotide sequence: TGCGCCAGCAGCCAAGAGGGGCCAGGAAAGCTGACCTTC. The V call is TRBV4-1, the J call TRBJ1-2; D perhaps matches TRBD1 (5 bases). Trimming stripped 0 bases from V and 14 bases from J, with 16 bases between. The CDR3 runs to 13 residues. Germline V gene sequence: CDR1 MGHRA, CDR2 YSYEKL.

This clonotype occurred a few times. For the CDR3, the DNA is TGCGCCAGCAGCCAAGCAGCGAGCTCCTACAATGAGCAGTTCTTC. It codes for CASSQAASSYNEQFF. The V and J genes are TRBV4-1 and TRBJ2-1; D not resolved. Germline-derived CDR1 and CDR2 are MGHRA and YSYEKL. Trimming shortened V by 1 base and J by 0 bases, and 7 bases separated the two germline ends. This CDR3 region has 15 residues.

This rearrangement joins TRBV6-1 to TRBJ2-7; D unresolved. The CDR3 contains 12 residues. CDR1 is MNHNS, CDR2 SASEGT, per germline. Deletions cut 5 bases from V and 0 bases from J, with 5 bases between. The CDR3 loop reads CASSIISYEQYF. DNA of the CDR3: TGTGCCAGCAGTATAATCTCCTACGAGCAGTACTTC.

This clonotype was counted only a few times. This sequence joins TRBV28 and TRBJ2-1; TRBD1 matches at 8 bases. Per germline, CDR1 MDHEN and CDR2 SYDVKM. CDR3 length: 14 residues. V dropped 5 bases and J dropped 5; count of bases not matched to a gene: 5. This CDR3 is CASSPRDRNNEQFF. Here the CDR3 DNA reads TGTGCCAGCAGTCCCCGGGACAGGAACAATGAGCAGTTCTTC.

The chain has TRBV11-2 and TRBJ1-1; D may be TRBD1 (5 bases). This CDR3 spans 17 amino acids. V was trimmed by 2 bases and J by 1 base, leaving 17 bases between them. CDR1 and CDR2 from the germline V gene are SGHAT and FQNNGV. The CDR3 DNA is TGTGCCAGCAGCTTACTTTCCCCTGGACACACGAACACTGAAGCTTTCTTT. Translation gives CASSLLSPGHTNTEAFF.